This is a list of T cell receptor beta chains from one sample in a study of blood T cell repertoires in COVID-19. TCRdb's copy holds only in-frame clones and misses some; the assay was immunoSEQ multiplex PCR. The data contain about 89,000 clones, 75% to 85% of them singletons. The specimen sequenced was peripheral blood. These receptors were collected from a woman over 75 with acute or convalescent COVID-19. Both conserved end residues are part of each CDR3. The order of the fields is D gene, CDR3 length, clone size, J gene, V gene, CDR3 protein, CDR3 DNA. A D gene is named only where the DNA matches it firmly. Part of the rows lack a size; the others show once, few, many or a class for expanded clones.

.,14,once,TRBJ2-3,TRBV7-3,CASSLSGPTDTQYF,TGTGCCAGCAGCTTAAGCGGCCCCACAGATACGCAGTATTTT
TRBD2,16,.,TRBJ2-3,TRBV5-1,CASSLGGLAGTDTQYF,TGCGCCAGCAGCTTGGGGGGACTAGCGGGGACAGATACGCAGTATTTT
TRBD2,14,.,TRBJ2-5,TRBV6-5,CASSYLAGVQTQYF,TGTGCCAGCAGTTACCTAGCGGGAGTGCAGACCCAGTACTTC
TRBD2,17,.,TRBJ2-4,TRBV19,CASSPSGSLRGKNIQYF,TGTGCCAGCAGTCCTAGCGGGAGTCTTCGGGGCAAAAACATTCAGTACTTC
TRBD2,15,.,TRBJ2-5,TRBV2,CASTRMGSGEETQYF,TGTGCCAGCACCAGAATGGGGAGCGGGGAAGAGACCCAGTACTTC
.,13,.,TRBJ1-1,TRBV7-2,CASSPRMNTEAFF,TGTGCCAGCAGCCCCAGGATGAACACTGAAGCTTTCTTT
TRBD1,16,.,TRBJ1-1,TRBV4-1,CASSPGQVLFNTEAFF,TGCGCCAGCAGCCCCGGACAGGTTCTCTTTAACACTGAAGCTTTCTTT
.,12,.,TRBJ2-7,TRBV15,CATSRARAEQYF,TGTGCCACCAGCAGAGCTAGAGCCGAGCAGTACTTC
.,15,.,TRBJ2-1,TRBV4-1,CASSQDQQGWDEQFF,TGCGCCAGCAGCCAAGACCAACAGGGTTGGGATGAGCAGTTCTTC
.,13,.,TRBJ1-1,TRBV12-3/TRBV12-4,CASRRQPNTEAFF,TGTGCCAGCAGAAGACAGCCAAACACTGAAGCTTTCTTT
.,16,.,TRBJ2-1,TRBV27,CASSLSMRVTYNEQFF,TGTGCCAGCAGTTTATCGATGAGGGTTACCTACAATGAGCAGTTCTTC
.,16,.,TRBJ1-1,TRBV2,CASSVRGRDMNTEAFF,TGTGCCAGCAGTGTGAGAGGGAGGGACATGAACACTGAAGCTTTCTTT
.,16,.,TRBJ2-3,TRBV9,CASSVVGGGSTDTQYF,TGTGCCAGCAGCGTAGTAGGTGGGGGGAGCACAGATACGCAGTATTTT
.,14,once,TRBJ2-2,TRBV18,CASSPPNGAGELFF,TGTGCCAGCTCACCACCAAACGGGGCCGGGGAGCTGTTTTTT
.,13,many,TRBJ1-2,TRBV30,CAWSAVGDSGYTF,TGTGCCTGGAGTGCCGTAGGGGATAGCGGCTACACCTTC
.,11,.,TRBJ2-7,TRBV7-9,CASSRGYEQYF,TGTGCCAGCAGCAGAGGCTACGAGCAGTACTTC
TRBD2,14,.,TRBJ2-7,TRBV10-3,CAISRGTSSYEQYF,TGTGCCATCAGTCGTGGGACTAGCTCCTACGAGCAGTACTTC
TRBD2,16,few,TRBJ2-5,TRBV14,CASSPTRLAGEETQYF,TGTGCCAGCAGCCCCACGAGACTAGCGGGAGAGGAGACCCAGTACTTC
.,14,few,TRBJ1-1,TRBV6-5,CASTKDRQNTEAFF,TGTGCCAGCACCAAGGACAGACAGAACACTGAAGCTTTCTTT
TRBD1,15,.,TRBJ1-1,TRBV7-9,CASSLTGAVNTEAFF,TGTGCCAGCAGCTTAACAGGGGCGGTGAACACTGAAGCTTTCTTT
.,16,.,TRBJ2-5,TRBV5-1,CASSPDPAGPQETQYF,TGCGCCAGCAGCCCCGACCCGGCAGGTCCGCAAGAGACCCAGTACTTC
TRBD1,17,.,TRBJ1-6,TRBV7-6,CASSLTGQAIGGSPLHF,TGTGCCAGCAGCTTAACGGGACAGGCGATAGGTGGTTCACCCCTCCACTTT
.,15,many,TRBJ2-5,TRBV27,CASRGGNRVRETQYF,TGTGCCAGCAGGGGGGGGAACAGGGTTCGAGAGACCCAGTACTTC
.,15,.,TRBJ2-3,TRBV19,CASTLNQGSTDTQYF,TGTGCCAGTACCCTGAACCAGGGGAGCACAGATACGCAGTATTTT
TRBD1,15,.,TRBJ1-6,TRBV7-2,CASSRGQLDNSPLHF,TGTGCCAGCAGCCGGGGACAGCTAGATAATTCACCCCTCCACTTT
.,13,.,TRBJ1-4,TRBV29-1,CSVDGGTNEKLFF,TGCAGCGTTGACGGCGGGACTAATGAAAAACTGTTTTTT
TRBD1,17,.,TRBJ2-2,TRBV5-1,CASSSYLGQDTTGELFF,TGCGCCAGCAGCTCTTACTTAGGACAGGACACTACCGGGGAGCTGTTTTTT
.,14,.,TRBJ2-3,TRBV5-1,CASKKAGAGDTQYF,TGCGCCAGCAAGAAGGCGGGGGCGGGAGATACGCAGTATTTT
TRBD2,17,.,TRBJ2-6,TRBV10-3,CASRGAGGDSGANVLTF,TGTGCCTCCAGGGGAGCGGGGGGGGACTCTGGGGCCAACGTCCTGACTTTC
.,14,.,TRBJ2-1,TRBV5-1,CASSPASAYNEQFF,TGCGCCAGCAGCCCCGCTAGTGCCTACAATGAGCAGTTCTTC
.,14,once,TRBJ1-2,TRBV19,CASSIGGGDYGYTF,TGTGCCAGTAGTATAGGTGGAGGGGATTATGGCTACACCTTC
TRBD1,15,.,TRBJ1-2,TRBV18,CASSPDRESIYGYTF,TGTGCCAGCTCACCGGACAGGGAGAGCATCTATGGCTACACCTTC
.,14,.,TRBJ1-5,TRBV10-2,CASRDSGGNQPQHF,TGCGCCAGCAGAGACAGTGGTGGCAATCAGCCCCAGCATTTT
TRBD1,14,.,TRBJ2-7,TRBV18,CASSPLGQSYEQYF,TGTGCCAGCTCACCACTGGGACAGTCCTACGAGCAGTACTTC
.,14,few,TRBJ1-2,TRBV2,CASSEIASNYGYTF,TGTGCCAGCAGTGAAATAGCGTCTAACTATGGCTACACCTTC
.,16,.,TRBJ2-1,TRBV5-6,CASSFRQKLSYNEQFF,TGTGCCAGCAGCTTCCGACAGAAACTCTCCTACAATGAGCAGTTCTTC
.,14,.,TRBJ1-1,TRBV30,CAWNAGTPDTEAFF,TGTGCCTGGAACGCGGGGACCCCGGACACTGAAGCTTTCTTT
TRBD1,22,.,TRBJ2-6,TRBV3-1/TRBV3-2,CASSQGKPGQAYSISGANVLTF,TGTGCCAGCAGCCAAGGGAAACCGGGACAGGCCTATTCAATCTCTGGGGCCAACGTCCTGACTTTC
TRBD2,14,.,TRBJ2-1,TRBV27,CASSRLASYNEQFF,TGTGCCAGCAGTAGACTAGCCTCCTACAATGAGCAGTTCTTC
TRBD1,14,.,TRBJ1-5,TRBV30,CAWSSDRAYQPQHF,TGTGCCTGGAGTTCGGACAGGGCTTATCAGCCCCAGCATTTT
TRBD1,15,.,TRBJ1-4,TRBV5-1,CASSFDRGLGEKLFF,TGCGCCAGCAGCTTTGACAGGGGGCTTGGTGAAAAACTGTTTTTT
.,16,.,TRBJ1-4,TRBV20-1,CSASGAGPSVLEKLFF,TGCAGTGCTAGTGGCGCTGGGCCGTCAGTTTTAGAAAAACTGTTTTTT
.,13,.,TRBJ1-2,TRBV12-3/TRBV12-4,CASSLAGDYGYTF,TGTGCCAGCAGTTTAGCGGGAGACTATGGCTACACCTTC
.,15,.,TRBJ2-2,TRBV5-1,CASSLGSSDTGELFF,TGCGCCAGCAGCTTGGGGTCTAGTGACACCGGGGAGCTGTTTTTT
.,14,.,TRBJ2-1,TRBV11-3,CASSIGLPDHEQFF,TGTGCCAGCAGCATCGGACTCCCGGACCATGAGCAGTTCTTC
.,14,.,TRBJ1-6,TRBV30,CAWSVSAGISPLHF,TGTGCCTGGAGTGTAAGCGCAGGGATTTCACCCCTCCACTTT
.,14,few,TRBJ1-6,TRBV19,CATSNGQPNSPLHF,TGTGCCACCTCAAACGGACAACCAAATTCACCCCTCCACTTT
.,17,few,TRBJ1-2,TRBV6-1,CASSEVRLPTKYYGYTF,TGTGCCAGCAGTGAAGTGCGGCTACCCACCAAATATTATGGCTACACCTTC
TRBD1,15,.,TRBJ2-5,TRBV5-4,CASSLRTGGGETQYF,TGTGCCAGCAGCTTGAGGACAGGGGGCGGAGAGACCCAGTACTTC
TRBD1,14,.,TRBJ1-1,TRBV27,CASSRQGPMTEAFF,TGTGCCAGCAGCAGACAGGGGCCCATGACTGAAGCTTTCTTT
.,19,few,TRBJ1-6,TRBV21-1,CASSKGILQGKSYNSPLHF,TGTGCCAGCAGCAAAGGGATTTTGCAGGGAAAAAGCTATAATTCACCCCTCCACTTT
.,13,.,TRBJ1-2,TRBV20-1,CSASPPTQGGYTF,TGCAGTGCTAGTCCACCGACGCAGGGTGGCTACACCTTC
.,16,.,TRBJ1-5,TRBV19,CASSIPRGKGNQPQHF,TGTGCCAGTAGTATACCCAGGGGTAAGGGCAATCAGCCCCAGCATTTT
.,16,.,TRBJ2-1,TRBV27,CASRSRQSGSYNEQFF,TGTGCCAGCAGATCAAGACAGTCTGGCTCCTACAATGAGCAGTTCTTC
TRBD1,17,.,TRBJ1-1,TRBV11-2,CASSLVPGQGVNTEAFF,TGTGCCAGCAGCTTAGTTCCGGGACAGGGAGTAAACACTGAAGCTTTCTTT